This T cell receptor (beta chain) was recorded in a study of blood T cells in healthy people across ages. Looking at the study overall: About one barcoded beta molecule was captured per two T cells (by template switching).

Primers used in a second PCR of about 6 to 11 cycles were a sample-barcoded 5' primer and a J-beta primer mix. TCRdb ran MiXCR on the 5' RACE reads and lists one entry per CDR3 protein. The repertoire holds fewer than 950,000 distinct CDR3 sequences, with 53% as singletons. The ends were cut back, 6 bases at V and 0 bases at J, with 21 bases in the middle. CDR1 and CDR2 (germline): MNHEY, SVGEGT. The CDR3 covers 19 residues. This clonotype has a handful of counts. What it binds is not known. Isolated per sample were at least 7 million PBMCs. Whole-study results and caveats: Since the PBMCs were unsorted, naive and antigen-experienced cells could not be conclusively compared. Age brought a roughly linear fall in TCR beta diversity measured per million T cells.

The V and J genes are TRBV6-2 or TRBV6-3 and TRBJ2-6; possibly TRBD1 for D (5 bases). This TCR was recovered from a man of 80 years or more in good health. Sequencing was done on a sample of blood. CDR3 sequence reads: CASSPRVRTTNSGANVLTF. For the CDR3, the DNA is TGTGCCAGCAGCCCCAGGGTCCGAACTACAAACTCTGGGGCCAACGTCCTGACTTTC.